These 11 T cell receptor beta chains came from one sample sequenced in a study of T cells in Graves' hyperthyroidism and ophthalmopathy (dated by TCRdb to about 2019). The library was made by multiplex PCR. Sequencing was carried out with an Illumina HiSeq 2000. Amplification of TCR beta CDR3 regions was carried out from RNA transcripts. A first-round RT-PCR of the TCR CDR3 used the HTBI primer set with the Qiagen OneStep RT-PCR kit. TCRdb reanalyzed the raw reads on its own, using fastp at Q25 for trimming and MiXCR for clone calling, and kept in-frame beta chains. One record per CDR3 amino acid sequence lists the most common genes and DNA. The sample data list under 350,000 distinct CDR3 sequences, and roughly 21% of these were observed just once. Over 40% of the sample rests with the top ten. The sample consisted of blood. These receptors were collected from a woman aged 45-59 years with Graves' hyperthyroidism.

The chain couples TRBV18 to TRBJ2-7; 8 bases match TRBD1. Unmatched junction bases numbered 3, after V lost 0 bases and J lost 5 bases. This CDR3 region has 14 residues. Germline loops: CDR1 KGHSH, CDR2 LQKENI. CDR3 DNA: TGTGCCAGCTCACCACCGGGCAGGGGGCACGAGCAGTACTTC. This codes for CASSPPGRGHEQYF. The variable domain in full, with the rest retrieved from reference TRBV18 and TRBJ2-7, is NAGVMQNPRHLVRRRGQEARLRCSPMKGHSHVYWYRQLPEEGLKFMVYLQKENIIDESGMPKERFSAEFPKEGPSILRIQQVVRGDSAAYFCASSPPGRGHEQYFGPGTRLTVT.

This clonotype has more than one count but fewer than ten. This chain links TRBV4-1 with TRBJ2-1; the D call may be TRBD1 or TRBD2 (6 bases each). Germline V gene lookup returns CDR1 MGHRA and CDR2 YSYEKL. With 0 bases removed from V and 7 bases from J, the gap between germline ends came to 16 bases. The CDR3 has 16 residues. The DNA for the CDR3 is TGCGCCAGCAGCCAAGATCTGGGGGGACATGGTAATGAGCAGTTCTTC. Its translation: CASSQDLGGHGNEQFF.

The rearrangement joins TRBV13 to TRBJ1-3; D unresolved. The germline CDR1 and CDR2 sequences are PRHDT and FYEKMQ (reference sequence). The CDR3 sequence is 12 residues long. The V and J ends lost 3 bases and 7 bases respectively, with 7 bases between them. The CDR3 DNA reads as TGTGCCAGCAGCTTTCAGAGGAACACCATATATTTT. This codes for CASSFQRNTIYF.

This clonotype was detected only a few times. This sequence joins TRBV10-3 and TRBJ2-5, with 8 nucleotides matching TRBD2. Germline trimming cut 0 bases from V and 5 bases from J; bases unmatched to any gene: 5. The CDR3 is 15 amino acids. CDR1 ENHRY and CDR2 SYGVKD come from the germline V gene. The DNA for the CDR3 is TGTGCCATCAGTGAGTCGCGAGGCGGGGGGGAGACCCAGTACTTC. This sequence encodes CAISESRGGGETQYF.

This clonotype was seen at least ten times. The chain couples TRBV30 to TRBJ1-3; possibly TRBD1 for D (5 bases). Germline lookup yields CDR1 GTSNPN and CDR2 SVGIG (reference sequence). The V end lost 0 bases, the J end lost 2 bases, and 8 bases lay between the germline ends. The CDR3 runs 14 residues. The CDR3 region has the DNA TGTGCCTGGAGTGTAAGAGGGGCTGGAAACACCATATATTTT. Protein sequence: CAWSVRGAGNTIYF.

The V gene is TRBV7-9, the J gene TRBJ1-1, with 7 bases matching TRBD1. V lost 6 bases, J lost 6 bases, and 13 bases stayed unmatched. Germline values: CDR1 SEHNR, CDR2 FQNEAQ (reference sequence). This CDR3 has 15 amino acids. This chain's CDR3 is CASRKGRDRDSEAFF. The CDR3 DNA reads as TGTGCCAGCAGGAAGGGCCGGGACAGAGACTCTGAAGCTTTCTTT. The entire variable domain, with the rest obtained from reference TRBV7-9 and TRBJ1-1, is as follows: DTGVSQNPRHKITKRGQNVTFRCDPISEHNRLYWYRQTLGQGPEFLTYFQNEAQLEKSRLLSDRFSAERPKGSFSTLEIQRTEQGDSAMYLCASRKGRDRDSEAFFGQGTRLTVV.

This clonotype was detected a few times. This chain uses TRBV29-1 with TRBJ1-1; 10 bases agree with TRBD1. The V gene's germline CDR1 is SQVTM and CDR2 ANQGSEA. J lost 5 bases, V lost 4 bases, and 4 bases had no gene match. The CDR3 covers 13 residues. CDR3 region: CSVGQGARTEAFF. The CDR3 DNA is TGCAGCGTTGGACAGGGGGCGAGGACTGAAGCTTTCTTT.

This clonotype has more than one count but fewer than ten. V is TRBV20-1 and J is TRBJ2-7; possibly TRBD1 for D (7 bases). The CDR3 consists of 12 residues. Germline V gene data show CDR1 as DFQATT and CDR2 as SNEGSKA (reference sequence). The CDR3 here is CMGQGGSYEQYF. The CDR3 region has the DNA TGCATGGGGCAGGGGGGCTCCTACGAGCAGTACTTC.

The CDR3 spells CSARDRRTGANVLTF. The CDR3 DNA is TGCAGTGCTAGAGATCGTCGGACTGGGGCCAACGTCCTGACTTTC. The V and J genes are TRBV20-1 and TRBJ2-6; D gene uncertain. The V gene's germline CDR1 is DFQATT and CDR2 SNEGSKA (reference sequence). Trimming stripped 0 bases from V and 2 bases from J, with 8 bases between. CDR3 length: 15 residues.

The chain links TRBV6-5 to TRBJ1-4; D is unresolved. From germline, CDR1 is MNHEY and CDR2 SVGAGI. The CDR3 is 13 residues long. V lost 2 bases to trimming and J lost 7 bases, with 8 bases between them. As DNA, the CDR3 is TGTGCCAGCAGTTACCCGAGGGCTGAAAAACTGTTTTTT. It is translated as CASSYPRAEKLFF.

This clonotype was recorded at least ten times. V and J are TRBV7-2 and TRBJ2-1; a weak D match, TRBD1 (6 bases). From germline, CDR1 is SGHTA and CDR2 FQGNSA. The length of the CDR3 is 13 residues. V lost 5 bases and J lost 6, with 11 bases in between. DNA for the CDR3: TGTGCCAGCAGCCTTGGACAGATCAATGAGCAGTTCTTC. This sequence encodes CASSLGQINEQFF.